This TCR beta chain was sequenced during a study of T cell responses to AZD1222 COVID-19 vaccine. Sequencing was performed with immunoSEQ multiplex PCR; in TCRdb, only in-frame clones are kept and a portion is missing. The data contain about 150,000 clones, approximately 87% of them singletons. Study-wide results and limits: Donor demographics were predominantly white British with a female majority; clonal diversity may be underestimated. Per reports, nearly half of all spike-specific TCRs target regions that are unmutated in variants.

Combined were second doses at about 4 or about 12 weeks. In its sample, this clone was seen a few times. Its specificity is unknown. The CDR3 has 17 residues. In germline, CDR1 is KGHSH, CDR2 LQKENI. V lost 3 bases and J lost 1, with 16 bases in between. V and J are TRBV18 and TRBJ2-1; unclear D gene. Sample: peripheral blood, taken 28 days after the second AZD1222 dose. The TCR comes from an adult who received the AZD1222 COVID-19 vaccine. This CDR3 reads CASSPLSGPGSYNEQFF. CDR3 DNA sequence: TGTGCCAGCTCACCCCTCTCTGGCCCCGGGTCCTACAATGAGCAGTTCTTC.